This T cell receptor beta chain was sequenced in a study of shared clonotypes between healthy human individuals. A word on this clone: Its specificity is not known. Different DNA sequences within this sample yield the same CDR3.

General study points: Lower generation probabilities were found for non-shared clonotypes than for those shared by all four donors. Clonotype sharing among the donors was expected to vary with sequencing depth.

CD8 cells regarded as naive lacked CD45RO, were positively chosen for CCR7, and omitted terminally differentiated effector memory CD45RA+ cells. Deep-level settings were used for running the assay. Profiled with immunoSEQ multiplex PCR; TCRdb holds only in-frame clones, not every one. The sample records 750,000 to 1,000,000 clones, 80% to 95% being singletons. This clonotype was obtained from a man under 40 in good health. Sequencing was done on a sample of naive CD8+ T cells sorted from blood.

In DNA form, the CDR3 reads TGTGCCAGCAGCGTAGGAACTAGCGGGATCTACAATGAGCAGTTCTTC. Encoded protein: CASSVGTSGIYNEQFF. V is TRBV9 and J is TRBJ2-1, with 10 bases lining up with TRBD2. Per germline, CDR1 SGDLS and CDR2 YYNGEE. The CDR3 is 16 residues long. The V segment lost 0 bases and the J segment 3 bases; nucleotides outside the gene matches: 3.